The source of this T cell receptor beta chain is a study of cytomegalovirus exposure and HLA in healthy donors. The CDR3 totals 14 residues. The germline gives CDR1 LNHNV, CDR2 YYDKDF (reference sequence). V lost 0 bases, J lost 15 bases, and 18 bases lay in between. Whole-study results and caveats: Available immune exposure information was restricted to CMV serostatus only. Other equally common chains were less clonally expanded than HLA-associated TCR beta chains, a later analysis showed.

With respect to this clone: Its specificity is unknown.

The study ran its PCR with 60 Vbeta and 13 Jbeta primers. Original processing notes: In a later analysis, some 10 million of approximately 81 million unique beta chains occurred in at least two donors. Repertoires were generated with immunoSEQ multiplex PCR, while TCRdb's copy carries only in-frame clones and drops some. V, J and clone size are those of that table, while D and trimming were read from the DNA. The sample holds 99,000 or so clones, 65% to 90% seen once. The sample was PBMCs. The source of this sequence is a young man in good health and CMV-seropositive. V gene TRBV15 combines with J gene TRBJ2-4, with D possibly being TRBD1 (5 bases). The CDR3 sequence: CATSRDRMDITLYF. CDR3 DNA: TGTGCCACCAGCAGAGATAGAATGGACATAACGTTGTACTTC.